This TCR beta chain comes out of a study of T-cell memory formation after mild COVID-19. The CDR3 consists of 15 residues. Germline CDR1 reads LGHNA; CDR2 reads YSLEER. The junction had 4 bases not matched to a gene; V was cut back by 0 bases and J by 5 bases. TCRdb itself ran the 5' RACE reads through MiXCR, one entry per CDR3 protein. The sample gives 350,000 to 450,000 distinct CDR3 sequences, around an eighth of which show up once; roughly 22% is in the top ten. Points on this clonotype: The antigen is unknown.

Study findings and constraints: Contracting CD4+ clones were located mainly in CM and EM, and CD8+ clones in EMRA. Second-wave clones reaching peak frequency on day 37 lacked confirmed SARS-CoV-2 specificity.

This receptor was obtained from a man between 18 and 35 years old who had mild COVID-19 (a few samples of this study predate the infection). Cell type and time point are not known. Sequencing was done on a sample of PBMCs or a T cell subset sorted from them (not recorded which). This sequence joins TRBV4-3 and TRBJ2-5; TRBD2 matches 9 bases. This CDR3 is CASSQDWRGGETQYF. CDR3 sequence (DNA): TGCGCCAGCAGCCAAGACTGGCGGGGGGGCGAGACCCAGTACTTC.